Presented here are 8 T cell receptor beta chains from one specimen sequenced in a study of T cell repertoires in cytomegalovirus infection. Via MiXCR, TCRdb re-called the reads, giving one row per CDR3 protein. The profile covers under 250,000 distinct CDR3 sequences, with 6.5% appearing a single time and about 6.5% taken by the ten largest. The sample comprised PBMCs. All receptors derive from a human donor in good health (CMV status not recorded). Some clones in this sample may be carry-over from other donors' samples.

This clonotype was seen a few times. The chain carries TRBV10-3 and TRBJ1-2; 8 positions agree with TRBD1. The junction had 9 bases not matched to a gene; V was cut back by 6 bases and J by 9 bases. The germline V gene has CDR1 ENHRY and CDR2 SYGVKD. This CDR3 is 13 amino acids long. CDR3 amino acids: CAISQTGGIRYTF. Written as DNA, the CDR3 is TGTGCCATCAGCCAAACAGGGGGAATTCGCTACACCTTC.

This clonotype was observed many times. This rearrangement joins TRBV20-1 to TRBJ2-5; D gene uncertain. The CDR3 has 14 residues. The germline V gene has CDR1 DFQATT and CDR2 SNEGSKA (reference sequence). Trimming stripped 6 bases from V and 7 bases from J, with 21 bases between. Written as DNA, the CDR3 is TGCAGTGCCGAATCTTACGCTATCAAAGGGACCCAGTACTTC. Its translation: CSAESYAIKGTQYF.

This clonotype was observed many times. The chain combines TRBV11-2 with TRBJ2-7; no reliable D call. V was clipped by 2 bases and J by 3 bases, with 11 bases between them. This CDR3 comprises 14 residues. Per germline, CDR1 SGHAT and CDR2 FQNNGV. The CDR3 sequence is CASSLSQNFYEQYF. The CDR3 region has the DNA TGTGCCAGCAGCTTATCACAAAACTTCTACGAGCAGTACTTC.

This clonotype was seen a few times. Germline and junction disagree at one end, which may indicate a read error. The CDR3 DNA sequence: TGTGCCAGCAGCTTGGCTACAGAGACGGGCGAAGGTTTCTTT. It is translated as CASSLATETGEGFF. V and J are TRBV5-4 and TRBJ1-1; D unresolved. CDR1 and CDR2 from the germline V gene are SGHNT and YYREEE (reference sequence). This CDR3 spans 14 amino acids.

This clonotype showed up many times. V gene TRBV7-8 combines with J gene TRBJ2-1; 13 bases agree with TRBD2. The J segment lost 4 bases and the V segment lost 1 base, leaving 19 bases of the junction unmatched. This CDR3 region has 22 residues. CDR1 and CDR2 from the germline V gene are SGHVS and FQNEAQ. CDR3 region: CASSLVHRGWGTSGVGYNEQFF. In DNA, the CDR3 is TGTGCCAGCAGCTTAGTTCATCGTGGTTGGGGGACTAGCGGGGTGGGTTACAATGAGCAGTTCTTC.

V and J are TRBV7-9 and TRBJ2-7; D gene unclear. Germline V gene sequence: CDR1 SEHNR, CDR2 FQNEAQ (reference sequence). The CDR3 totals 11 residues. V dropped 4 bases and J dropped 7 bases, with 8 bases sitting between them. CDR3 in amino acids: CASSYSWEQYF. The CDR3 DNA reads TGTGCCAGCAGCTACAGTTGGGAGCAGTACTTC.

This clonotype was seen many times. The chain employs TRBV7-8 and TRBJ2-3; 13 nucleotides align to TRBD2. The ends lost 6 bases at V and 0 bases at J; junction bases unmatched: 12. The CDR3 spans 19 residues. Per the germline V gene, CDR1 is SGHVS and CDR2 is FQNEAQ. This chain's CDR3 is CASRRTSGGLLFSTDTQYF. The CDR3, as DNA: TGTGCCAGCAGACGGACTAGCGGGGGCCTCCTTTTTAGCACAGATACGCAGTATTTT.

The CDR3 bases are TGTGCCAGCAGTCCACCCGGGACCCCGCGAGAGACCCAGTACTTC. Encoded protein: CASSPPGTPRETQYF. The chain uses TRBV12-3 or TRBV12-4 and TRBJ2-5, with D perhaps TRBD1 or TRBD2 (5 bases each). V was pared by 5 bases and J by 4 bases, with 17 bases between. The CDR3 sequence is 15 residues long.